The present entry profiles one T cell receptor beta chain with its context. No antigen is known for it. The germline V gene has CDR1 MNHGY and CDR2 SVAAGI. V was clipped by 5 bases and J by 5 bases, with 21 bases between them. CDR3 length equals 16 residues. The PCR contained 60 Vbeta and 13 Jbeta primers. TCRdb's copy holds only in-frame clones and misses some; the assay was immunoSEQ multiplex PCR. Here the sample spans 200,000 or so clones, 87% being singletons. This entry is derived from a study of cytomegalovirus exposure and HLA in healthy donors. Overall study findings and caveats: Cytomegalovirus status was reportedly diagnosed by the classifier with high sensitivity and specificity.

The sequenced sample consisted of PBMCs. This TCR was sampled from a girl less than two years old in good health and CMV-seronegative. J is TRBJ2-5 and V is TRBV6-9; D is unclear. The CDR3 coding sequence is TGTGCCAGCAGTCACCGGCTTTTCTCCAGGCACGAGACCCAGTACTTC. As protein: CASSHRLFSRHETQYF.